This TCR beta chain was documented in a study of cytomegalovirus exposure and HLA in healthy donors. TCRdb's copy holds only in-frame clones and misses some; the assay was immunoSEQ multiplex PCR. Among over 200,000 clones listed, around 87% were seen once. Sequenced input: PBMCs. This sequence originates from a woman between 18 and 29 years old in good health and CMV-seropositive.

The CDR3 here is CASSLQDSYNEQFF. For the CDR3, the DNA is TGTGCCAGCAGCTTGCAGGACAGTTACAATGAGCAGTTCTTC. The V call is TRBV7-9, the J call TRBJ2-1; a possible D gene is TRBD1 (6 bases). The germline gives CDR1 SEHNR, CDR2 FQNEAQ (reference sequence). CDR3 size: 14 residues. The V and J ends lost 3 bases and 4 bases respectively, with 10 bases between them. Looking up the rest from reference TRBV7-9 and TRBJ2-1 gives the full variable domain: DTGVSQNPRHKITKRGQNVTFRCDPISEHNRLYWYRQTLGQGPEFLTYFQNEAQLEKSRLLSDRFSAERPKGSFSTLEIQRTEQGDSAMYLCASSLQDSYNEQFFGPGTRLTVL.